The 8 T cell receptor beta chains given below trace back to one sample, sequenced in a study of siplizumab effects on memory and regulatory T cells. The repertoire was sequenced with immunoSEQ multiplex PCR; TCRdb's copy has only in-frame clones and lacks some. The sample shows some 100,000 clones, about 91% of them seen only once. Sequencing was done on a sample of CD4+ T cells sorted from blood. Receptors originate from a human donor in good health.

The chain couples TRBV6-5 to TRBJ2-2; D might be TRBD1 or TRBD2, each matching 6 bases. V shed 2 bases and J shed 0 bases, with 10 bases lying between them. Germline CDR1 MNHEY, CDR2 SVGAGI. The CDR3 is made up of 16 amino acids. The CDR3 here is CASSYEGGSNTGELFF. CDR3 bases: TGTGCCAGCAGTTACGAGGGGGGCTCGAACACCGGGGAGCTGTTTTTT.

Here the CDR3 DNA reads TGCGCCAGCAGCTTCACGGGACAGCCCTCTGGGGCCAACGTCCTGACTTTC. Residues: CASSFTGQPSGANVLTF. The genes are TRBV5-1 and TRBJ2-6; 7 bases map to TRBD1. Looked up from germline, CDR1 is SGHRS and CDR2 is YFSETQ. V was clipped by 2 bases and J by 0 bases; unmatched bases: 5. This CDR3 is 17 amino acids long.

CDR3 protein: CASNAGLAVSYEQYF. DNA of the CDR3: TGTGCCAGCAATGCCGGACTAGCGGTGTCCTACGAGCAGTACTTC. This sequence joins TRBV2 and TRBJ2-7; 10 bases map to TRBD2. The CDR3 is made up of 15 amino acids. V was clipped by 7 bases and J by 1 base; unmatched bases: 7. Germline V gene data show CDR1 as SNHLY and CDR2 as FYNNEI.

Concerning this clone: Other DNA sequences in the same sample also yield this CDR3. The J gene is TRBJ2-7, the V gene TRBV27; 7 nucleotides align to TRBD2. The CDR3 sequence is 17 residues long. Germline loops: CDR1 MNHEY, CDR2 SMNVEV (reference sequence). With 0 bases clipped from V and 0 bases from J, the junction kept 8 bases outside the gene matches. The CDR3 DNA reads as TGTGCCAGCAGTTTATCGGGATTTTGGGGGGGCTCCTACGAGCAGTACTTC. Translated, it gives CASSLSGFWGGSYEQYF.

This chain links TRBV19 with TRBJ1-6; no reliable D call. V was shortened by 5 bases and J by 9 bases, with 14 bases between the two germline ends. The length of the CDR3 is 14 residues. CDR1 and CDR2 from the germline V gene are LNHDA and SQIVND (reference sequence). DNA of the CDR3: TGTGCCAGTAGTGCTCCGGAGAGGTCTTCACCCCTCCACTTT. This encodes CASSAPERSSPLHF.

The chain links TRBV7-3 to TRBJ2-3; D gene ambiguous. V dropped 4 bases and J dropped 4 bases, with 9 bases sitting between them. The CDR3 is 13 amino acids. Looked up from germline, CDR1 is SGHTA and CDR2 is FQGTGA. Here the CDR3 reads CASSSTRSDTQYF. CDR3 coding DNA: TGTGCCAGCAGCTCCACCCGGTCAGATACGCAGTATTTT.

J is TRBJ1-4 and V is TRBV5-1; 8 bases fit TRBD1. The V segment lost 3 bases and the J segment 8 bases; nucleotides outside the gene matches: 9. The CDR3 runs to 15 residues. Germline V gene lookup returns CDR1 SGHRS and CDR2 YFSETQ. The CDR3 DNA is TGCGCCAGCAGCTGGACAGGGTTGATCGGCGAAAAACTGTTTTTT. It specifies CASSWTGLIGEKLFF.

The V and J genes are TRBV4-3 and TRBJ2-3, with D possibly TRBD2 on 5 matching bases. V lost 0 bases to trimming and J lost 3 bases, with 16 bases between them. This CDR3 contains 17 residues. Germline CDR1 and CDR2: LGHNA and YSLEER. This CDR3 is CASSQDLGDGWTDTQYF. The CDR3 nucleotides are TGCGCCAGCAGCCAAGACCTCGGGGATGGGTGGACAGATACGCAGTATTTT.